This T cell receptor (beta chain) was identified during a study of blood T cell repertoires in COVID-19. Sequencing used immunoSEQ multiplex PCR; TCRdb keeps in-frame clones, though not all of them. The sample records around 70,000 clones, about 88% being singletons. The CDR3 covers 14 residues. With 3 bases clipped from V and 7 bases from J, the junction kept 9 bases outside the gene matches. The V gene's germline CDR1 is SQVTM and CDR2 ANQGSEA. The chain links TRBV29-1 to TRBJ2-1, with 7 bases fitting TRBD1. Sequencing input: peripheral blood. The clonotype was recovered from a man aged 50-59 years with acute or convalescent COVID-19. The CDR3 region is CSVDQGDSVNEQFF. The CDR3 bases are TGCAGCGTTGACCAGGGGGATTCCGTGAATGAGCAGTTCTTC.